Each of the 11 T cell receptor beta chains below was sequenced from the same sample in a study of T cell clonality in common variable immunodeficiency. Produced via immunoSEQ multiplex PCR; TCRdb's table is partial and in-frame only. The sample shows approximately 81,000 clones, none of them appearing just once. Sequenced: peripheral blood mononuclear cells. The receptors here all came from a person between 18 and 69 years old in good health.

This clone was counted many times. The CDR3 protein is CAISGPQAGDNEQFF. The sequenced part of the CDR3 DNA is TGTGCCATCAGTGGTCCTCAAGCGGGAGACAATGAG. The chain combines TRBV10-3 with TRBJ2-1, with TRBD2 identical over 8 bases. The read stops 3 residues short of the end of the CDR3; the missing end is completed from the germline J gene. The CDR3 totals 15 residues. The V segment lost 4 bases and the J segment 5 bases; nucleotides outside the gene matches: 7. In germline, CDR1 is ENHRY, CDR2 SYGVKD.

This clone has a count of ten or more. The CDR3 goes on 3 residues after the read ends, and that part is filled in from the germline J gene. The gene calls are TRBV24-1 and TRBJ2-1, with TRBD2 matching over 14 bases. Germline CDR1 reads KGHDR; CDR2 reads SFDVKD. The length of the CDR3 is 17 residues. The ends lost 0 bases at V and 8 bases at J; junction bases unmatched: 5. The CDR3 bases that were read are TGTGCCACCAGTGATTTGCTCGGGACTAGCGGGAGTGATGAG. Translated: CATSDLLGTSGSDE. The CDR3 in full is CATSDLLGTSGSDEQFF.

This clone was seen a handful of times. The observed sequence ends 3 residues before the CDR3 terminus, with the missing tail filled in from the germline J gene. The chain carries TRBV7-3 and TRBJ2-1; the D gene is possibly TRBD2 (7 bases). Deletions cut 2 bases from V and 5 bases from J, with 16 bases between. Germline V lookup: CDR1 SGHTA, CDR2 FQGTGA. This CDR3 region has 16 residues. Here the CDR3 reads CASSLWGGALDNEQFF. Incomplete CDR3 DNA: TGTGCCAGCAGCTTATGGGGGGGGGCGCTGGACAATGAG.

This clone was detected ten times or more. The read ends 3 residues early relative to the CDR3; the germline J gene fills the gap. The gene calls are TRBV7-8 and TRBJ1-2, with 9 bases identical to TRBD1. Germline CDR1 is SGHVS and CDR2 is FQNEAQ. V dropped 1 base and J dropped 7; count of bases not matched to a gene: 10. This CDR3 is 16 amino acids long. The CDR3 loop is CASSLVRTGVTAGYTF. CDR3 DNA (partial): TGTGCCAGCAGCTTAGTTCGGACAGGGGTGACTGCTGGC.

This clone was seen many times. The CDR3 is cut off 3 residues early in the read; its end comes from the germline J gene. The V and J genes are TRBV20-1 and TRBJ1-5, with TRBD1 matching over 7 bases. The CDR3 contains 15 residues. Germline CDR1 and CDR2: DFQATT and SNEGSKA (reference sequence). J lost 4 bases, V lost 3 bases, and 9 bases had no gene match. The CDR3 bases that were read are TGCAGTGCTAGCCTTCCGGGACAGATGAATCAGCCC. This sequence encodes CSASLPGQMNQP. The CDR3 in full is CSASLPGQMNQPQHF.

There are many counts of this clone. The read ends 3 residues before the CDR3 terminus; that terminus is restored from the germline J gene. The chain carries TRBV5-1 and TRBJ1-2; the D gene is possibly TRBD1 (5 bases). The CDR3 loop spans 15 amino acids. CDR1 and CDR2 (germline): SGHRS, YFSETQ. The part of the CDR3 DNA that was read is TGCGCCAGCAGCTTGGACGCCGGGACTCTAAACGGC. Translated: CASSLDAGTLNG. The whole CDR3 sequence is CASSLDAGTLNGYTF.

This clone was seen at least ten times. The read is 3 residues too short to cover the CDR3 end, so that end is filled in from the germline J gene. The gene calls are TRBV3-1 (or the pseudogene TRBV3-2) and TRBJ2-3; 12 positions agree with TRBD2. Looked up from germline, CDR1 is LGHDT and CDR2 is YNNKEL (reference sequence). Germline trimming cut 2 bases from V and 4 bases from J; bases unmatched to any gene: 4. The CDR3 sequence is 16 residues long. This CDR3 is CASSQRLAGAADTQYF. CDR3 DNA, as far as it was read: TGTGCCAGCAGCCAAAGACTAGCGGGAGCAGCAGATACG.

This clone was picked up many times. The read terminates 3 residues before the CDR3 end, so the remaining end is supplied by the germline J gene. V gene TRBV5-1 combines with J gene TRBJ2-1; 8 positions agree with TRBD2. The J segment lost 4 bases and the V segment lost 0 bases, leaving 9 bases of the junction unmatched. CDR1 and CDR2 (germline): SGHRS, YFSETQ. This CDR3 spans 17 amino acids. CDR3: CASSLAGLAGNYNEQFF. The DNA read from the CDR3 is TGCGCCAGCAGCTTGGCCGGACTAGCAGGAAATTACAATGAG. Full variable domain (remainder filled in from reference TRBV5-1 and TRBJ2-1): KAGVTQTPRYLIKTRGQQVTLSCSPISGHRSVSWYQQTPGQGLQFLFEYFSETQRNKGNFPGRFSGRQFSNSRSEMNVSTLELGDSALYLCASSLAGLAGNYNEQFFGPGTRLTVL.

This clone was observed many times. Sequencing ends 3 residues short of the CDR3 end; the germline J gene provides the rest. The gene calls are TRBV6-2 or TRBV6-3 and TRBJ2-7; 8 bases fit TRBD1. Losses at the gene ends were 6 bases for V and 1 base for J; bases not matched to a gene: 8. From germline, CDR1 is MNHEY and CDR2 SVGEGT. CDR3 size: 15 residues. The part of the CDR3 DNA that was read is TGTGCCAGCAGCCAAGGACAGGGTGTATCCTACGAG. This encodes CASSQGQGVSYE. The whole CDR3 sequence reads CASSQGQGVSYEQYF.

This clone was found many times. The CDR3 goes on 3 residues after the read ends, and that part is filled in from the germline J gene. This chain uses TRBV6-2 or TRBV6-3 with TRBJ2-7; 9 nucleotides align to TRBD2. J gave up 2 bases and V 0 bases, and 8 bases lay outside the gene matches. This CDR3 contains 17 residues. Germline CDR1 and CDR2: MNHEY and SVGEGT. This chain's CDR3 is CASSYSGGSGRTYEQYF. Partial CDR3 DNA: TGTGCCAGCAGTTACTCCGGGGGTAGCGGGAGAACCTACGAG.

This clone was seen at least ten times. Sequencing ends 3 residues short of the CDR3 end; the germline J gene provides the rest. The chain is built from TRBV7-2 and TRBJ2-2, with 7 bases fitting TRBD2. Germline V gene lookup returns CDR1 SGHTA and CDR2 FQGNSA. J lost 7 bases, V lost 11 bases, and 10 bases had no gene match. The CDR3 runs to 13 residues. The CDR3 sequence: CAGGDFPGGELFF. The sequenced CDR3 bases are TGTGCCGGGGGGGACTTTCCGGGCGGGGAG.